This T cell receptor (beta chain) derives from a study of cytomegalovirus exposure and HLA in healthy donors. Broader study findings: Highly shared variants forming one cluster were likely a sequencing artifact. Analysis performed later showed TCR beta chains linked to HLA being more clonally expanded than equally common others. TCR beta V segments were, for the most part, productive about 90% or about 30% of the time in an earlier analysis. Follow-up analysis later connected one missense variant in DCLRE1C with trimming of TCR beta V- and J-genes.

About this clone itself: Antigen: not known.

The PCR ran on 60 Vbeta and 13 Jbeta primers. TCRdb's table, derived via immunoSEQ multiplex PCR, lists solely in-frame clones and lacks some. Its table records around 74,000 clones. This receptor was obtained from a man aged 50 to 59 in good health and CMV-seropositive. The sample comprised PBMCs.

The CDR3 loop is CSTLGGAEGYTF. In DNA, the CDR3 is TGCAGCACCCTGGGCGGGGCGGAGGGCTACACCTTC. J is TRBJ1-2 and V is TRBV29-1; TRBD1 might be the D (5 bases). In germline, CDR1 is SQVTM, CDR2 ANQGSEA. The V gene lost 8 bases and the J gene lost 8 bases, with 18 bases spanning the gap. CDR3 length: 12 residues.